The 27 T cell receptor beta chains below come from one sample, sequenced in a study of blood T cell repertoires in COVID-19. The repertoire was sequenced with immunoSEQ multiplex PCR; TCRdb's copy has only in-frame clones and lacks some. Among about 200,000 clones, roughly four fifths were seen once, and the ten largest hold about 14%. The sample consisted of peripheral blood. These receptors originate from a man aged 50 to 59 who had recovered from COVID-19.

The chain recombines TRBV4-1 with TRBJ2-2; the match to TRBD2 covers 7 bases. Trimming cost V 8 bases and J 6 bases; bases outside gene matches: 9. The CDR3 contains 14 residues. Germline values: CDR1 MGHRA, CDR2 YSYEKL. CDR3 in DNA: TGCGCCAGCGCAAGCAGCGGGACTGCCGGGGAGCTGTTTTTT. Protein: CASASSGTAGELFF.

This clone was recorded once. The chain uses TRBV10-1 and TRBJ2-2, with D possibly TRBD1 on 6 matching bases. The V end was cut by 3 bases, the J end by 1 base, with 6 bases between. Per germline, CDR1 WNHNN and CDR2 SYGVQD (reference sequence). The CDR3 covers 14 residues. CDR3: CASSEQGNTGELFF. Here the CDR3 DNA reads TGCGCCAGCAGTGAACAGGGGAACACCGGGGAGCTGTTTTTT.

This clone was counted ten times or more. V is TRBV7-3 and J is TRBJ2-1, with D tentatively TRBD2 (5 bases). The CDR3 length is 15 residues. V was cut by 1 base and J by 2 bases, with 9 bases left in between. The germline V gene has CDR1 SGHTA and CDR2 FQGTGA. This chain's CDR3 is CASSLSPSPYNEQFF. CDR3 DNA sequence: TGTGCCAGCAGCTTAAGCCCTAGCCCCTACAATGAGCAGTTCTTC.

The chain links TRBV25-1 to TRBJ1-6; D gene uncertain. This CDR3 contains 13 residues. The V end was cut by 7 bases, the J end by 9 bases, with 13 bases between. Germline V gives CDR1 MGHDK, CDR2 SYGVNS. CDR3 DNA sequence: TGTGCCAGCATGGTGGGGAGCGGTTCACCCCTCCACTTT. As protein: CASMVGSGSPLHF.

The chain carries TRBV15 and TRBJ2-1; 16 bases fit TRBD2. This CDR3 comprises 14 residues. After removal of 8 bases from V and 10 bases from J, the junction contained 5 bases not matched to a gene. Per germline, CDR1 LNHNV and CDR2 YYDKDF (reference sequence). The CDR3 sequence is CATGTSGRAGEQFF. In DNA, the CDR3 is TGTGCCACCGGGACTAGCGGGAGGGCCGGGGAGCAGTTCTTC.

The CDR3 is CATSDRLAAYNEQFF. The CDR3 DNA follows: TGTGCCACCAGTGATCGACTAGCGGCTTACAATGAGCAGTTCTTC. The gene calls are TRBV24-1 and TRBJ2-1; TRBD2 agrees at 9 bases. The junction had 3 bases not matched to a gene; V was cut back by 3 bases and J by 4 bases. This CDR3 comprises 15 residues. The germline V gene has CDR1 KGHDR and CDR2 SFDVKD.

The CDR3 is CASSRGQGGGSPLHF. The DNA for the CDR3 is TGTGCCAGCAGCCGCGGACAGGGAGGTGGGTCACCCCTCCACTTT. The chain recombines TRBV5-5 with TRBJ1-6; 8 bases fit TRBD1. CDR1 is SGHKS, CDR2 YYEKEE, per germline (reference sequence). With V trimmed by 4 bases and J by 10 bases, 10 bases remained unmatched. The CDR3 runs 15 residues.

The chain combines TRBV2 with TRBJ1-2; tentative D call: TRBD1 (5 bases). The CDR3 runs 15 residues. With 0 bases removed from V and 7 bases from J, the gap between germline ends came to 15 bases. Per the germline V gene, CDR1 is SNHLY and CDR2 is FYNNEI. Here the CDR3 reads CASSEAGIPRGGYTF. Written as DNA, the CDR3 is TGTGCCAGCAGTGAAGCTGGGATTCCTAGGGGTGGCTACACCTTC.

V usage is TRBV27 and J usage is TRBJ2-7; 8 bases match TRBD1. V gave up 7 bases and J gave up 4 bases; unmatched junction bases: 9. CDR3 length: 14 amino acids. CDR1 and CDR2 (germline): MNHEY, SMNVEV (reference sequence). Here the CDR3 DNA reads TGTGCCAGCAAGATGGGGACAGGACCTTACGAGCAGTACTTC. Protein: CASKMGTGPYEQYF.

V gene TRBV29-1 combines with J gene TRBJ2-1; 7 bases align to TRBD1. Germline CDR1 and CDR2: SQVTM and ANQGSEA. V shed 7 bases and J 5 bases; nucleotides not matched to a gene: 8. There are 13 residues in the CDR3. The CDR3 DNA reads TGCAGCGGTCGACCGACAGGGAACAATGAGCAGTTCTTC. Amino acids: CSGRPTGNNEQFF.

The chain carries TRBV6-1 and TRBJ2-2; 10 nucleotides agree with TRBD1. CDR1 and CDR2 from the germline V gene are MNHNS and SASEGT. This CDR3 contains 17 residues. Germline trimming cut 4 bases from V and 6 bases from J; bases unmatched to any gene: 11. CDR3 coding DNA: TGTGCCAGCAGTGCCCCCGGGACAGGGGTAACCGCCGGGGAGCTGTTTTTT. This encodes CASSAPGTGVTAGELFF.

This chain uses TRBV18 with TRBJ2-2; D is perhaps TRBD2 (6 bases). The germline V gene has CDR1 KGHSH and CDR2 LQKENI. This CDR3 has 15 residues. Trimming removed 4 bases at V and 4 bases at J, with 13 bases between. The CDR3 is CASSLGLASTGELFF. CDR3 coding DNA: TGTGCCAGCTCACTGGGGCTAGCGAGCACCGGGGAGCTGTTTTTT.

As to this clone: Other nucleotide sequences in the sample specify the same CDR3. The CDR3 loop reads CASSSSNEKLFF. The CDR3 DNA reads as TGTGCCAGCAGTTCGAGTAATGAAAAACTGTTTTTT. This sequence joins TRBV28 and TRBJ1-4; no reliable D call. Trimming stripped 4 bases from V and 4 bases from J, with 4 bases between. Germline CDR1 reads MDHEN; CDR2 reads SYDVKM. This CDR3 contains 12 residues.

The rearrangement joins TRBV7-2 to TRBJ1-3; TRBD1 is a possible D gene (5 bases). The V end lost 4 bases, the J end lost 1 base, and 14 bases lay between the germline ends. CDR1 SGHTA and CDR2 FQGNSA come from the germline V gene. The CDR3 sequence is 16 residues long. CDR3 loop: CASSSIWGDSGNTIYF. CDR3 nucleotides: TGTGCCAGCAGCTCTATTTGGGGGGATTCTGGAAACACCATATATTTT.

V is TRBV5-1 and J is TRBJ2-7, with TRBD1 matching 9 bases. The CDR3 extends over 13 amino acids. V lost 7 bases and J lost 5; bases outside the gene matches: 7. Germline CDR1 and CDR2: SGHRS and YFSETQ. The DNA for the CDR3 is TGCGCCAGCCGGGGACAGGGAGGGAACGAGCAGTACTTC. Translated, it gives CASRGQGGNEQYF.

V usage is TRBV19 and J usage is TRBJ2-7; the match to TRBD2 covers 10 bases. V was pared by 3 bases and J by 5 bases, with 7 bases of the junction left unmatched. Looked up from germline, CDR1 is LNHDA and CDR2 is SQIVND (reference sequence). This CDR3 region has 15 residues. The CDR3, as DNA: TGTGCCAGTAGTATGGCTAGCGGGAGAGTTGACGAGCAGTACTTC. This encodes CASSMASGRVDEQYF.

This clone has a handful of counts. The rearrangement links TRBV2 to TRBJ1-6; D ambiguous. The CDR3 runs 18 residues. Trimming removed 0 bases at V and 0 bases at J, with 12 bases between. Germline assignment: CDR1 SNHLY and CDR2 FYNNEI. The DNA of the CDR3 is TGTGCCAGCAGTGAAGCGCTTCGACTTTTCTCCTATAATTCACCCCTCCACTTT. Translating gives CASSEALRLFSYNSPLHF.

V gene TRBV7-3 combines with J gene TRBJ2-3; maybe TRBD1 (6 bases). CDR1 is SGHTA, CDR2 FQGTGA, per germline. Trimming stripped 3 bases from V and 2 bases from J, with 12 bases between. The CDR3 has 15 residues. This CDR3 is CASSFRGLHTDTQYF. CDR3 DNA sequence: TGTGCCAGCAGCTTCAGGGGATTACACACAGATACGCAGTATTTT. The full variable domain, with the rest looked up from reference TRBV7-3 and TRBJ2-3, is GAGVSQTPSNKVTEKGKYVELRCDPISGHTALYWYRQSLGQGPEFLIYFQGTGAADDSGLPNDRFFAVRPEGSVSTLKIQRTERGDSAVYLCASSFRGLHTDTQYFGPGTRLTVL.

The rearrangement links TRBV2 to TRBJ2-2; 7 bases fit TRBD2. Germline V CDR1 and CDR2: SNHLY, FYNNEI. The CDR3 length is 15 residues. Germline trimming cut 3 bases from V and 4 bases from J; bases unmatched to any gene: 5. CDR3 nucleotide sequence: TGTGCCAGCAGTGAGCTGGGCGGGGGCACCGGGGAGCTGTTTTTT. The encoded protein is CASSELGGGTGELFF.

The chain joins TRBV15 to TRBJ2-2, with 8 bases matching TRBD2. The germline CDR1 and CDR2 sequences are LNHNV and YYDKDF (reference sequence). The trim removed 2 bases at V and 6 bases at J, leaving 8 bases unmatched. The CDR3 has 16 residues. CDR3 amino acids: CATSRPGLAGAGELFF. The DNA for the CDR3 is TGTGCCACCAGCAGACCCGGACTAGCTGGCGCCGGGGAGCTGTTTTTT.

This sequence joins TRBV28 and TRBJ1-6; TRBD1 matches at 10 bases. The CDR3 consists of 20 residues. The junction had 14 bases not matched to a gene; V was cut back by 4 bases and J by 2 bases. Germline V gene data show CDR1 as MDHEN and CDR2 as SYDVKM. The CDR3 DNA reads TGTGCCAGCAGTTCGCCATACCCGACAGGGGGCGGCGCCTATAATTCACCCCTCCACTTT. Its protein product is CASSSPYPTGGGAYNSPLHF.

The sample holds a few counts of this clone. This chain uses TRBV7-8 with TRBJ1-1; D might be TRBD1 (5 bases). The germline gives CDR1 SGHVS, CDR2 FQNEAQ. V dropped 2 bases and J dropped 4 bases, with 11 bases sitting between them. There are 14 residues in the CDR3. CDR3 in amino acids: CASSLSRVGTEAFF. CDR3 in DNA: TGTGCCAGCAGCTTATCCAGGGTAGGCACTGAAGCTTTCTTT.

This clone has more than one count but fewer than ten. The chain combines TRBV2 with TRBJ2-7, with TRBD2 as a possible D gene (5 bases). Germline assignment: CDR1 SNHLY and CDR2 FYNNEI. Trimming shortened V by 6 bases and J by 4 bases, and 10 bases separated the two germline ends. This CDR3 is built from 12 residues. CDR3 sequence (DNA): TGTGCCAGCAGGGAGGATACGTACGAGCAGTACTTC. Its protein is CASREDTYEQYF. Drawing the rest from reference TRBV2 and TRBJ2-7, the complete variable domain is EPEVTQTPSHQVTQMGQEVILRCVPISNHLYFYWYRQILGQKVEFLVSFYNNEISEKSEIFDDQFSVERPDGSNFTLKIRSTKLEDSAMYFCASREDTYEQYFGPGTRLTVT.

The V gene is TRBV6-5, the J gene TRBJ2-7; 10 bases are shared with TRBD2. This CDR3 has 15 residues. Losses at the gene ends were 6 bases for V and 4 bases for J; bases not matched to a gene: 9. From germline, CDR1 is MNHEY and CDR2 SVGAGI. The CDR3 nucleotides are TGTGCCAGCAGGAGACCGGGACTAGCGTTGTACGAGCAGTACTTC. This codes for CASRRPGLALYEQYF.

Here the CDR3 reads CASSLRGGLNEQFF. The DNA of the CDR3 is TGTGCCAGCAGCCTACGGGGAGGTTTGAATGAGCAGTTCTTC. The V and J genes are TRBV11-3 and TRBJ2-1, with D possibly TRBD2 on 6 matching bases. The ends were cut back, 5 bases at V and 7 bases at J, with 15 bases in the middle. CDR1 SGHNT and CDR2 YENEEA come from the germline V gene. The CDR3 contains 14 residues.

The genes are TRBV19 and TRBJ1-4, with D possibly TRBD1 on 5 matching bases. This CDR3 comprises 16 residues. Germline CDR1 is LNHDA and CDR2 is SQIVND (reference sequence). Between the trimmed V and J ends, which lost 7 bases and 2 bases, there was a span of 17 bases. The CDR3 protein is CASTADSGRTNEKLFF. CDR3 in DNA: TGTGCCAGTACCGCAGACAGCGGGAGGACTAATGAAAAACTGTTTTTT.

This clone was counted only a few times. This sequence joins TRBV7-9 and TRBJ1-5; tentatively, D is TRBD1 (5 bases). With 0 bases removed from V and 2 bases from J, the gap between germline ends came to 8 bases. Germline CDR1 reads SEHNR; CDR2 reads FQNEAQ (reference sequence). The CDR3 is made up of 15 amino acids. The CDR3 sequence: CASSLAGAGNQPQHF. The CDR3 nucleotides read TGTGCCAGCAGCTTAGCAGGGGCTGGCAATCAGCCCCAGCATTTT.